Reported below is one TCR beta chain. The record originates from a study of blood T cell repertoires in COVID-19. About the study: Samples taken during acute and convalescent COVID-19 were collected in the United States, Italy and Spain. PBMCs, B-cell-depleted T cells, or T cells provided the cDNA or gDNA that made up the material.

This CDR3 is 13 amino acids long. Methods used by the authors: Estimated nucleated cell counts came from reference gene primer amplification. The table came from immunoSEQ multiplex PCR; TCRdb's copy has only in-frame clones and leaves some out. V and J calls and clone size come straight from that table; D and trimming were deduced from the DNA. This table has about 75,000 clones, approximately 88% appearing once. The TCR comes from a human donor in a cohort sampled during active COVID-19. Specimen: peripheral blood. The V gene is TRBV21-1, the J gene TRBJ2-7; the table's D gene call, TRBD1, was not cross checked with the DNA. TRBV21-1 represents a pseudogene. CDR3 protein: CASSTRTGNEQYF. The CDR3 DNA follows: TGTGCCAGCAGCACGCGGACAGGGAACGAGCAGTACTTC.